These 2 T cell receptor beta chains were sequenced from one sample in a study of T cell responses to AZD1222 COVID-19 vaccine. Profiling relied on immunoSEQ multiplex PCR, and the TCRdb table lists in-frame clones only, not all of them. The top ten hold 6.3% of the sample, which has some 130,000 clones, about nine tenths seen once. Source: peripheral blood, taken on day 0 of AZD1222 vaccination. These TCRs come from an adult in good health.

Notes on this clone: An end of the junction differs from the germline gene, which may be a read error. The CDR3: CASSLEGTGAIF. In nucleotides, the CDR3 is TGCGCCAGCAGCTTGGAAGGGACAGGGGCTATCTTC. The rearrangement links TRBV5-1 to TRBJ1-2; 10 positions match TRBD1. Germline V gene data show CDR1 as SGHRS and CDR2 as YFSETQ. The length of the CDR3 is 12 residues.

The V and J genes are TRBV6-5 and TRBJ2-2; the D is unclear. Trimming left V 7 bases short and J 7 bases short, with 10 bases between. The CDR3 runs 12 residues. Germline V gene data show CDR1 as MNHEY and CDR2 as SVGAGI. The chain's CDR3 is CASKVVDGELFF. The CDR3 DNA follows: TGTGCCAGCAAAGTAGTGGACGGGGAGCTGTTTTTT.